Included here is one T cell receptor beta chain sequence, with context. Its cognate antigen is unknown. This specimen comes from a study of T cell responses to AZD1222 COVID-19 vaccine. Study-level results: Clonal diversity was possibly underestimated, and the donors were mostly white British, with more females. Compared with day 0, the breadth and depth of the Spike-specific TCR repertoire rose significantly after two doses of AZD1222. Regions 160-218 and 743-854 held dominance among vaccine-associated CD4 TCRs, which spanned spike. Close to half of all spike-specific TCRs reportedly target regions of the variants that are unmutated.

CDR1 and CDR2 from the germline V gene are SGHRS and YFSETQ. Trimming took 0 bases from V and 1 from J, leaving 8 bases between them. This CDR3 is built from 16 residues. Measured with immunoSEQ multiplex PCR; TCRdb has only the in-frame clones, and not every one. The sample holds 150,000 to 180,000 clones, just over 90% seen once. The starting material was peripheral blood, obtained on day 0 of AZD1222 vaccination. V and J are TRBV5-1 and TRBJ2-6, with unresolved D. The clonotype comes from an adult in good health. The CDR3 region is CASSLASGSGANVLTF. The CDR3 region has the DNA TGCGCCAGCAGCTTGGCCTCGGGTTCTGGGGCCAACGTCCTGACTTTC.